This T cell receptor (beta chain) stems from a study of OX40 agonist ivuxolimab in advanced cancers. Study context: Patient treatment consisted of intravenous ivuxolimab administration every 2 weeks at 0.01 to 10 mg/kg.

With respect to this clone: Its target is not known.

Trimming cost V 1 base and J 1 base, with 17 bases left between them. Per germline, CDR1 LNHDA and CDR2 SQIVND (reference sequence). The length of the CDR3 is 17 residues. Data came from immunoSEQ multiplex PCR; TCRdb stores just in-frame clones and leaves some out. Of over 40,000 clones listed, around 88% are singletons. Study-wide points: With doses of 0.1 to 3.0 mg/kg, CD4+ and CD8+ blood T cells had undergone clonal expansion by week 6. It was not determined which antigens were specifically recognized by the peripheral T cells that had undergone clonal expansion. The study found among the lowest clonal expansion in partial responders at 0.1-3.0 mg/kg.

Here the sequenced sample was CD4+ or CD8+ T cells sorted from blood, taken in a trial of the OX40 agonist ivuxolimab. The clonotype originates from an adult with an advanced solid tumor such as melanoma, head and neck, liver or kidney cancer. The chain is built from TRBV19 and TRBJ2-7; D perhaps matches TRBD2 (5 bases). CDR3 region: CASSIVLDLRLSYEQYF. DNA of the CDR3: TGTGCCAGTAGTATAGTTTTGGACTTGCGACTTTCCTACGAGCAGTACTTC.